This TCR beta chain was sequenced in a study of Ad26.COV2.S vaccination and SARS-CoV-2 variants. The CDR3 runs 12 residues. CDR1 LGHNA and CDR2 YSLEER come from the germline V gene. Deletions cut 0 bases from V and 10 bases from J, with 7 bases between. The data were produced by immunoSEQ multiplex PCR, yet TCRdb's version contains in-frame clones alone and is incomplete. The table has over 200,000 clones, roughly 90% seen once. Treatment here: about 20 received Ad26.COV2.S at low or high dose, single or two shots; roughly five received placebo; per-sample allocation not given. Samples were taken on day 63 after the first vaccine or placebo injection.

The chain is built from TRBV4-3 and TRBJ2-1, with D uncertain. Sequenced here: peripheral blood, sampled in a trial of Ad26.COV2.S vaccine versus placebo. This TCR was sampled from a person aged 18 to 65 who received the Ad26.COV2.S COVID-19 vaccine or a placebo. In DNA form, the CDR3 reads TGCGCCAGCAGCCAAGATGAGGCAGAGCAGTTCTTC. Translated, it gives CASSQDEAEQFF.